Listed here are 7 T cell receptor beta chains from one sample, sequenced in a study of cytomegalovirus exposure and HLA in healthy donors. In the PCR, 60 Vbeta and 13 Jbeta primers were used. Assay: immunoSEQ multiplex PCR; the TCRdb copy retains only in-frame clones and omits some. The sample contains under 250,000 clones, more than 75% of which appear only once. The sequenced sample was PBMCs. These receptors originate from a male donor in good health and CMV-seronegative.

This clone has only one observation. The chain has TRBV11-2 and TRBJ2-4; 7 bases are a match to TRBD1. Trimming removed 2 bases from V and 8 bases from J; junction bases left unmatched: 3. CDR3 length equals 13 residues. Germline V gives CDR1 SGHAT, CDR2 FQNNGV. The CDR3 loop is CASSLSDRDIQYF. CDR3 DNA: TGTGCCAGCAGCTTATCCGACAGGGACATTCAGTACTTC.

The chain couples TRBV5-4 to TRBJ2-2; 7 bases map to TRBD1. In germline, CDR1 is SGHNT, CDR2 YYREEE (reference sequence). The CDR3 is 15 amino acids. Germline trimming cut 4 bases from V and 6 bases from J; bases unmatched to any gene: 9. The CDR3 here is CASSQDRMRAGELFF. DNA of the CDR3: TGTGCCAGCAGCCAGGACAGGATGAGGGCCGGGGAGCTGTTTTTT.

This clone showed up just a few times. This rearrangement joins TRBV5-1 to TRBJ2-2, with TRBD2 matching 7 bases. V shed 3 bases, J shed 5 bases, and the junction held 13 bases outside the gene matches. Looked up from germline, CDR1 is SGHRS and CDR2 is YFSETQ. This CDR3 has 17 residues. The CDR3 loop reads CASSSSGTIAGTGELFF. In DNA, the CDR3 is TGCGCCAGCAGCTCATCCGGGACTATCGCGGGAACCGGGGAGCTGTTTTTT. The full variable domain, its missing parts supplied by reference TRBV5-1 and TRBJ2-2, is KAGVTQTPRYLIKTRGQQVTLSCSPISGHRSVSWYQQTPGQGLQFLFEYFSETQRNKGNFPGRFSGRQFSNSRSEMNVSTLELGDSALYLCASSSSGTIAGTGELFFGEGSRLTVL.

The J gene is TRBJ2-5, the V gene TRBV27; the match to TRBD1 covers 11 bases. Germline lookup yields CDR1 MNHEY and CDR2 SMNVEV (reference sequence). The CDR3 consists of 16 residues. V trimming: 5 bases; J trimming: 4 bases; junction bases outside the gene matches: 9. This CDR3 is CASSLGQGAWGETQYF. The CDR3 nucleotides read TGTGCCAGCAGTCTAGGACAGGGGGCTTGGGGAGAGACCCAGTACTTC.

As to this clone: Compared with germline, one end of the junction differs, possibly owing to a read error. The rearrangement joins TRBV7-9 to TRBJ2-3; perhaps TRBD2 as D (5 bases). The CDR3 covers 15 residues. Germline values: CDR1 SEHNR, CDR2 FQNEAQ (reference sequence). Written as DNA, the CDR3 is TGTTCCAGCAGCTCTAGAGGGCCTAGCACAGATACGCAGTATTTT. Encoded protein: CSSSSRGPSTDTQYF.

This clone came up a few times. This rearrangement joins TRBV6-1 to TRBJ1-1; D uncertain. V gave up 10 bases and J gave up 4 bases, with 19 bases separating them. Per the germline V gene, CDR1 is MNHNS and CDR2 is SASEGT. The CDR3 has 14 amino acids. The chain's CDR3 is CATFPLGRVTEAFF. The CDR3 DNA sequence: TGTGCCACCTTCCCCCTCGGGAGGGTCACTGAAGCTTTCTTT.

The V call is TRBV2, the J call TRBJ1-2, with 10 bases matching TRBD1. The germline V gene encodes CDR1 SNHLY and CDR2 FYNNEI. V lost 7 bases and J lost 0; bases outside the gene matches: 5. The CDR3 is made up of 15 amino acids. The CDR3 loop reads CASNRDRGSNYGYTF. The DNA of the CDR3 is TGTGCCAGCAATCGGGACAGGGGATCTAACTATGGCTACACCTTC.